Reported below is one T cell receptor (beta chain). What it binds is unknown. This CDR3 contains 14 residues. V was clipped by 5 bases and J by 5 bases; unmatched bases: 11. The germline CDR1 and CDR2 sequences are SQVTM and ANQGSEA. The PCR ran on 60 Vbeta and 13 Jbeta primers. Only in-frame clones appear in the TCRdb table, and some are missing; sequencing was by immunoSEQ multiplex PCR. Here the sample spans 250,000 to 350,000 clones, 86% being singletons. This sample was included in a study of cytomegalovirus exposure and HLA in healthy donors. Regarding the study as a whole: Within the data, a cluster of highly shared sequence variants was likely a sequencing artifact.

The clonotype comes from a man aged 35-49 years in good health and CMV-seropositive. Sequenced input: PBMCs. This chain uses TRBV29-1 with TRBJ2-7; TRBD1 aligns across 8 bases. CDR3 sequence: CSVLSQDRVHEQYF. The CDR3 DNA is TGCAGCGTTCTCTCTCAGGACAGGGTCCACGAGCAGTACTTC.